Below, 25 T cell receptor beta chains from the same sample are listed, as sequenced in a study of T cells expressing NK-cell markers. One entry per CDR3 protein, without DNA, is what TCRdb gives after re-calling the 5' RACE reads. Recorded for this sample: roughly 420,000 distinct CDR3 sequences. Source material: blood T cells: a sorted CD56 or NKG2C T cell subset, CD4+ or CD8+ T cells, or bulk PBMC T cells (not recorded which). These receptor sequences come from a woman between 18 and 70 years old in good health.

This chain links TRBV5-4 with TRBJ2-1; lacking DNA, the TRBD2 call made by TCRdb goes unchecked. The germline V gene encodes CDR1 SGHNT and CDR2 YYREEE (reference sequence). The CDR3 is made up of 17 amino acids. The chain's CDR3 is CASSLGRGGAKLGEQFF.

CDR3 protein: CASSPGDSANTGELFF. The V and J genes are TRBV4-2 and TRBJ2-2; TCRdb's assignment of TRBD1 cannot be checked, as there is no DNA. Germline lookup yields CDR1 LGHNA and CDR2 YNFKEQ. This CDR3 spans 16 amino acids.

The chain is built from TRBV25-1 and TRBJ1-1. CDR1 and CDR2 from the germline V gene are MGHDK and SYGVNS. This CDR3 has 14 amino acids. The CDR3 spells CASSDNLARAEAFF.

This chain uses TRBV7-2 with TRBJ2-7; TCRdb outputs TRBD1, but without DNA this stays unchecked. This CDR3 comprises 15 residues. The germline V gene has CDR1 SGHTA and CDR2 FQGNSA. This CDR3 reads CASSLGGVGAYEQYF.

The genes are TRBV12-3 or TRBV12-4 and TRBJ2-3. This CDR3 comprises 14 residues. The CDR3 region is CASRVAGITDTQYF.

The chain has TRBV12-3 or TRBV12-4 and TRBJ2-7; TCRdb selects TRBD2, and the lack of DNA leaves this call unchecked. The CDR3 extends over 15 amino acids. CDR3 region: CASRPGLAAPYEQYF.

The rearrangement links TRBV10-2 to TRBJ2-3; the TCRdb call, TRBD2, lacks DNA for checking. Germline CDR1 is WSHSY and CDR2 is SAAADI. CDR3 length: 17 amino acids. The CDR3 here is CASSESPLSGSTDTQYF.

The chain uses TRBV6-2 or TRBV6-3 and TRBJ1-5. Germline-derived CDR1 and CDR2 are MNHEY and SVGEGT. The CDR3 is 17 amino acids. The CDR3 region is CASSPYQAAYSNQPQHF.

The chain couples TRBV20-1 to TRBJ1-2. CDR3 length equals 13 residues. Germline lookup yields CDR1 DFQATT and CDR2 SNEGSKA (reference sequence). CDR3 sequence reads: CSATSNSYWGYTF.

V usage is TRBV24-1 and J usage is TRBJ2-1. Looked up from germline, CDR1 is KGHDR and CDR2 is SFDVKD. The CDR3 runs 12 residues. The CDR3 loop is CATSDLYNEQFF.

This chain links TRBV5-8 with TRBJ2-7; TCRdb's D call of TRBD1 is untestable without DNA. This CDR3 contains 15 residues. Germline V gene sequence: CDR1 SGHTS, CDR2 YDEGEE. The CDR3 region is CASSSQSRGVYEQYF.

This rearrangement joins TRBV6-1 to TRBJ2-5; TCRdb reports TRBD2, a call that lacks DNA to check it against. Germline CDR1 is MNHNS and CDR2 is SASEGT. The CDR3 covers 13 residues. The CDR3 spells CASSSGEQETQYF.

V gene TRBV7-2 combines with J gene TRBJ1-2; TCRdb designates TRBD1, a call that cannot be tested without DNA. The CDR3 totals 15 residues. Germline loops: CDR1 SGHTA, CDR2 FQGNSA. The CDR3 here is CASAGFGRGKYGYTF.

The rearrangement links TRBV5-1 to TRBJ1-1. The CDR3 covers 14 residues. Germline assignment: CDR1 SGHRS and CDR2 YFSETQ. The chain's CDR3 is CASSLERGNTEAFF.

The CDR3 sequence is CASSPTSGGRGEQFF. The chain is built from TRBV4-3 and TRBJ2-1; TCRdb's D call, TRBD2, is unchecked because there is no DNA. There are 15 residues in the CDR3. From germline, CDR1 is LGHNA and CDR2 YSLEER.

The chain carries TRBV7-2 and TRBJ2-3; the TRBD1 assignment by TCRdb is unverifiable without DNA. The CDR3 spans 15 residues. Germline CDR1 is SGHTA and CDR2 is FQGNSA. The CDR3 here is CASGRDAKDTDTQYF.

This rearrangement joins TRBV28 to TRBJ2-5. The CDR3 runs to 13 residues. Per germline, CDR1 MDHEN and CDR2 SYDVKM. The chain's CDR3 is CASSFVPQETQYF.

This sequence joins TRBV25-1 and TRBJ1-1; as DNA is missing, the TRBD1 call by TCRdb cannot be tested. CDR3 length equals 18 residues. Germline CDR1 reads MGHDK; CDR2 reads SYGVNS. CDR3 residues: CASSESGTGPYLNTEAFF.

J is TRBJ2-1 and V is TRBV7-7; TCRdb lists TRBD1, though no DNA is available to test this call. This CDR3 has 16 amino acids. Germline CDR1 SSHAT, CDR2 FNYEAQ (reference sequence). The CDR3 loop is CASSLSPGGSYNEQFF.

The chain joins TRBV5-4 to TRBJ2-1. This CDR3 has 14 amino acids. Germline V gene data show CDR1 as SGHNT and CDR2 as YYREEE (reference sequence). CDR3 region: CASSLGVGSNEQFF.

This sequence joins TRBV5-1 and TRBJ1-5; the D call of TRBD1 rests on TCRdb alone, since no DNA is present to check it. This CDR3 contains 15 residues. CDR1 and CDR2 from the germline V gene are SGHRS and YFSETQ. CDR3 sequence reads: CASSLDPGPDQPQHF.

The rearrangement joins TRBV6-2 or TRBV6-3 to TRBJ2-4; the D call of TRBD2 rests on TCRdb alone, since no DNA is present to check it. The CDR3 has 18 residues. CDR1 is MNHEY and CDR2 is SVGEGT in the germline V gene. This CDR3 is CASSYSTAGGILGNIQYF.

The gene calls are TRBV7-2 and TRBJ2-1; TCRdb's assignment of TRBD1 cannot be checked, as there is no DNA. This CDR3 is built from 15 residues. The germline gives CDR1 SGHTA, CDR2 FQGNSA. The CDR3 is CASSLGQTGANEQFF. The full variable domain, rest sourced from reference TRBV7-2 and TRBJ2-1, is GAGVSQSPSNKVTEKGKDVELRCDPISGHTALYWYRQSLGQGLEFLIYFQGNSAPDKSGLPSDRFSAERTGGSVSTLTIQRTQQEDSAVYLCASSLGQTGANEQFFGPGTRLTVL.

The chain couples TRBV4-3 to TRBJ2-3. Per the germline V gene, CDR1 is LGHNA and CDR2 is YSLEER. This CDR3 has 16 amino acids. The CDR3 is CASSQGGGQLSDTQYF.

This chain uses TRBV12-3 or TRBV12-4 with TRBJ2-7; without DNA, the TCRdb call of TRBD1 cannot be checked. The CDR3 spans 13 residues. The CDR3 here is CASSSARQGQVYF.